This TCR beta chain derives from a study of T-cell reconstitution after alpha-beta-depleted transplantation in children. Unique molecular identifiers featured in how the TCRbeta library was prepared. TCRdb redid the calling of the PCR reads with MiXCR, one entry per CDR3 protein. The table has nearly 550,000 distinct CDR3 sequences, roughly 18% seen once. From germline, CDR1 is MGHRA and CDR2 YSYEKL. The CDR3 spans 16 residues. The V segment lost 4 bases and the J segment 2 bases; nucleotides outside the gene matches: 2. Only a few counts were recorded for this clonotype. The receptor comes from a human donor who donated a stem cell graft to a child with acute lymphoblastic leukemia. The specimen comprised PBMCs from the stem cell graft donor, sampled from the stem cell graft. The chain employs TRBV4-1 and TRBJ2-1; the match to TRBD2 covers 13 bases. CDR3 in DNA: TGCGCCAGCAGCCTAACTAGCGGGAGGGCCTACAATGAGCAGTTCTTC. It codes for CASSLTSGRAYNEQFF.